This entry concerns a single TCR beta chain. As handled by the study authors: Reference gene primer amplification gave estimated nucleated cell counts. Using immunoSEQ multiplex PCR, the repertoire was profiled, and TCRdb retains in-frame clones only, with some absent. V, J and clone size derive from that table, while D and trimming were established from the DNA sequence. The sample contains 150,000 to 200,000 clones, 81% of which appear only once. These data are taken from a study of blood T cell repertoires in COVID-19. Whole-study context: Researchers got acute and convalescent COVID-19 samples from the United States, Italy and Spain.

The CDR3 is made up of 14 amino acids. V was clipped by 6 bases and J by 0 bases, with 15 bases between them. CDR1 is GTSNPN, CDR2 SVGIG, per germline (reference sequence). The clonotype originates from a human donor in a cohort sampled during active COVID-19. The source material was peripheral blood. The J gene is TRBJ2-7, the V gene TRBV30; the D gene is possibly TRBD1 (6 bases). The CDR3 sequence: CACKQGPSSYEQYF. CDR3 sequence (DNA): TGTGCCTGTAAACAGGGCCCGAGCTCCTACGAGCAGTACTTC.